The 24 T cell receptor beta chains given below trace back to one sample, sequenced in a study of T-cell memory formation after mild COVID-19. TCRdb re-analysed the 5' RACE reads in MiXCR, keeping a single row per CDR3 protein. The sample contains roughly 120,000 distinct CDR3 sequences, roughly 15% of which appear only once. Sample: PBMCs or a T cell subset sorted from them (not recorded which). The receptors were gathered from an adult woman who had mild COVID-19 (a few samples of this study predate the infection). Cell type and time point are not known.

The table lists this clonotype with a few counts. The V gene is TRBV19, the J gene TRBJ2-1; D tentatively fits TRBD1 or TRBD2 (5 bases each). CDR1 is LNHDA and CDR2 is SQIVND in the germline V gene (reference sequence). V was pared by 3 bases and J by 0 bases, with 15 bases between. The CDR3 has 17 residues. CDR3: CASSIEYRSGSYNEQFF. In nucleotides, the CDR3 is TGTGCCAGTAGTATTGAATACAGGAGCGGCTCCTACAATGAGCAGTTCTTC.

The rearrangement links TRBV6-2 or TRBV6-3 to TRBJ1-1; 8 bases line up with TRBD1. This CDR3 is built from 23 residues. Trimming cost V 0 bases and J 6 bases; bases outside gene matches: 30. Germline CDR1 and CDR2: MNHEY and SVGEGT. The DNA of the CDR3 is TGTGCCAGCAGTTACTCGATTATCTACGGTGGCAGGGGGCTGGTAACTCCGCGTGCTGAAGCTTTCTTT. Its translation is CASSYSIIYGGRGLVTPRAEAFF.

The chain is built from TRBV7-2 and TRBJ2-3, with 11 bases fitting TRBD2. Germline lookup yields CDR1 SGHTA and CDR2 FQGNSA. V dropped 2 bases and J dropped 3; count of bases not matched to a gene: 4. There are 16 residues in the CDR3. CDR3 nucleotide sequence: TGTGCCAGCAGCTTAATAGCGGGAGGGCCAACAGATACGCAGTATTTT. Its translation: CASSLIAGGPTDTQYF.

This clonotype appeared many times. The chain is built from TRBV9 and TRBJ2-1; TRBD1 aligns across 7 bases. V shed 2 bases and J 2 bases; nucleotides not matched to a gene: 7. This CDR3 spans 16 amino acids. CDR1 and CDR2 from the germline V gene are SGDLS and YYNGEE. The CDR3 DNA sequence: TGTGCCAGCAGCGTGGGACAGAGCTCTACCTACAATGAGCAGTTCTTC. It is translated as CASSVGQSSTYNEQFF.

This clonotype was picked up many times. Germline and junction disagree at one end, which may indicate a read error. The rearrangement uses TRBV28 and TRBJ1-3; D is unclear. The germline gives CDR1 MDHEN, CDR2 SYDVKM. The CDR3 length is 14 residues. Here the CDR3 reads CATSFRGTGNTIYF. CDR3 bases: TGTGCCACCAGTTTTCGGGGAACTGGAAACACCATATATTTT.

The genes are TRBV15 and TRBJ1-5; D call uncertain. Per germline, CDR1 LNHNV and CDR2 YYDKDF (reference sequence). With 1 base removed from V and 4 bases from J, the gap between germline ends came to 11 bases. The CDR3 loop spans 15 amino acids. CDR3 sequence (DNA): TGTGCCACCAGCAGAGTGAGGACGCCGAATCAGCCCCAGCATTTT. This sequence encodes CATSRVRTPNQPQHF.

The chain is built from TRBV6-2 or TRBV6-3 and TRBJ2-5; possibly TRBD1 or TRBD2 for D (6 bases each). The CDR3 sequence is 12 residues long. Per the germline V gene, CDR1 is MNHEY and CDR2 is SVGEGT. V was pared by 2 bases and J by 10 bases, with 11 bases between. The DNA of the CDR3 is TGTGCCAGCAGTTACAAGGGGGGAGGCCAGTACTTC. Translation: CASSYKGGGQYF.

This chain joins TRBV4-3 and TRBJ2-1; 7 nucleotides align to TRBD2. Germline CDR1 is LGHNA and CDR2 is YSLEER. The CDR3 is 17 amino acids. V was clipped by 1 base and J by 6 bases; unmatched bases: 12. The CDR3 here is CASSQVGGSMRPNEQFF. CDR3 bases: TGCGCCAGCAGCCAAGTGGGGGGGTCAATGCGCCCCAATGAGCAGTTCTTC.

This chain joins TRBV30 and TRBJ1-2; D is uncertain. Deletions cut 5 bases from V and 5 bases from J, with 6 bases between. Germline V gives CDR1 GTSNPN, CDR2 SVGIG (reference sequence). This CDR3 is built from 10 residues. The CDR3 DNA follows: TGTGCCTGGGGGAGTTATGGCTACACCTTC. Amino acids: CAWGSYGYTF. Full variable domain (outside the CDR3, taken from reference TRBV30 and TRBJ1-2): SQTIHQWPATLVQPVGSPLSLECTVEGTSNPNLYWYRQAAGRGLQLLFYSVGIGQISSEVPQNLSASRPQDRQFILSSKKLLLSDSGFYLCAWGSYGYTFGSGTRLTVV.

This clonotype has a handful of counts. V and J are TRBV20-1 and TRBJ1-5, with a possible D match to TRBD1 (5 bases). V lost 6 bases and J 3 bases, leaving 18 bases between the germline ends. Germline V gives CDR1 DFQATT, CDR2 SNEGSKA (reference sequence). CDR3 length: 15 residues. CDR3 nucleotides: TGCAGTGCGAACACGGGGGTGCCCACCAATCAGCCCCAGCATTTT. As protein: CSANTGVPTNQPQHF.

The chain combines TRBV19 with TRBJ1-1, with a possible D match to TRBD1 (5 bases). This CDR3 comprises 13 residues. V was shortened by 1 base and J by 6 bases, with 9 bases between the two germline ends. The V gene's germline CDR1 is LNHDA and CDR2 SQIVND (reference sequence). The CDR3 region is CASSIGGAAEAFF. The CDR3 nucleotides are TGTGCCAGTAGTATAGGAGGGGCCGCTGAAGCTTTCTTT.

This clonotype was detected many times. The chain is built from TRBV12-3 or TRBV12-4 and TRBJ2-3; perhaps TRBD2 as D (6 bases). Trimming removed 5 bases at V and 5 bases at J, with 11 bases between. The CDR3 totals 13 residues. CDR3 bases: TGTGCCAGCAGTCTTGTGGGGGGAGATACGCAGTATTTT. It is translated as CASSLVGGDTQYF.

This clonotype has a count of ten or more. CDR3 amino acids: CASRRTAYNEQFF. For the CDR3, the DNA is TGTGCCAGCAGAAGGACAGCCTACAATGAGCAGTTCTTC. The chain has TRBV11-2 and TRBJ2-1, with a possible D match to TRBD1 (6 bases). Between the trimmed V and J ends, which lost 6 bases and 2 bases, there was a span of 8 bases. The CDR3 is 13 residues long. Germline loops: CDR1 SGHAT, CDR2 FQNNGV.

This chain joins TRBV7-9 and TRBJ1-5; no firm D call. Germline CDR1 is SEHNR and CDR2 is FQNEAQ (reference sequence). V lost 1 base and J lost 0, with 10 bases in between. The CDR3 consists of 16 residues. The chain's CDR3 is CASSLEMGNSNQPQHF. The CDR3 DNA is TGTGCCAGCAGCTTAGAAATGGGGAATAGCAATCAGCCCCAGCATTTT.

J is TRBJ1-2 and V is TRBV6-1; no definite D call. Trimming left V 4 bases short and J 2 bases short, with 11 bases between. Per the germline V gene, CDR1 is MNHNS and CDR2 is SASEGT. This CDR3 is 14 amino acids long. CDR3 in DNA: TGTGCCAGCAGTGCCCGGGCCGTGAACTATGGCTACACCTTC. Translation gives CASSARAVNYGYTF.

This clonotype was detected only a few times. This rearrangement joins TRBV5-4 to TRBJ2-2; D possibly corresponds to TRBD1 (6 bases). Trimming took off 6 bases at V and 2 bases at J, with 11 bases between the two ends. Germline-derived CDR1 and CDR2 are SGHNT and YYREEE (reference sequence). The CDR3 is 14 amino acids. Here the CDR3 reads CASIKDRNTGELFF. The CDR3 DNA follows: TGTGCCAGCATCAAGGACAGAAACACCGGGGAGCTGTTTTTT.

The J gene is TRBJ1-1, the V gene TRBV6-1, with unresolved D. The germline CDR1 and CDR2 sequences are MNHNS and SASEGT. The CDR3 length is 14 residues. V dropped 3 bases and J dropped 1 base, with 9 bases sitting between them. The CDR3 protein is CASSEDLANTEAFF. The CDR3 nucleotides are TGTGCCAGCAGTGAGGACTTAGCGAACACTGAAGCTTTCTTT.

This clonotype was recorded a few times. The chain employs TRBV5-4 and TRBJ2-3; 11 nucleotides match TRBD2. The CDR3 loop spans 15 amino acids. Germline V lookup: CDR1 SGHNT, CDR2 YYREEE (reference sequence). J was trimmed by 5 bases and V by 3 bases; bases with no gene match: 5. The CDR3 nucleotides read TGTGCCAGCAGCTCAACCGGGACTAGCGGAGATACGCAGTATTTT. Translated, it gives CASSSTGTSGDTQYF.

The table lists this clonotype with many counts. This chain joins TRBV29-1 and TRBJ2-4, with D perhaps TRBD1 (6 bases). The CDR3 contains 12 residues. From germline, CDR1 is SQVTM and CDR2 ANQGSEA. Trimming shortened V by 4 bases and J by 9 bases, and 13 bases separated the two germline ends. DNA for the CDR3: TGCAGCGTTGTTACAGGGTATGGCATTCAGTACTTC. This sequence encodes CSVVTGYGIQYF.

This rearrangement joins TRBV5-1 to TRBJ2-7, with D possibly TRBD1 on 6 matching bases. The ends were cut back, 3 bases at V and 2 bases at J, with 15 bases in the middle. This CDR3 is 15 amino acids long. Per the germline V gene, CDR1 is SGHRS and CDR2 is YFSETQ. CDR3 coding DNA: TGCGCCAGCAGCTCGAGCCCAGGGGATCCCTACGAGCAGTACTTC. It specifies CASSSSPGDPYEQYF. The variable domain in full, with the rest retrieved from reference TRBV5-1 and TRBJ2-7, is KAGVTQTPRYLIKTRGQQVTLSCSPISGHRSVSWYQQTPGQGLQFLFEYFSETQRNKGNFPGRFSGRQFSNSRSEMNVSTLELGDSALYLCASSSSPGDPYEQYFGPGTRLTVT.

The chain is built from TRBV12-3 or TRBV12-4 and TRBJ1-1, with unresolved D. The CDR3 covers 13 residues. Trimming took off 3 bases at V and 7 bases at J, with 12 bases between the two ends. The CDR3 here is CASSLKGLDEAFF. Here the CDR3 DNA reads TGTGCCAGCAGTTTGAAGGGTCTGGATGAAGCTTTCTTT.

This chain connects TRBV20-1 to TRBJ1-1; a possible D gene is TRBD1 (5 bases). Germline CDR1 DFQATT, CDR2 SNEGSKA (reference sequence). V was pared by 5 bases and J by 2 bases, with 18 bases between. CDR3 length equals 15 residues. CDR3 DNA sequence: TGCAGTGCTCCGGGACGGTTAAACTCTAACACTGAAGCTTTCTTT. Encoded protein: CSAPGRLNSNTEAFF.

The chain combines TRBV4-3 with TRBJ2-1; TRBD1 might be the D (6 bases). The V end was cut by 0 bases, the J end by 4 bases, with 10 bases between. CDR3 size: 15 residues. In germline, CDR1 is LGHNA, CDR2 YSLEER. CDR3 region: CASSQDQGLYNEQFF. In nucleotides, the CDR3 is TGCGCCAGCAGCCAAGATCAGGGGCTTTACAATGAGCAGTTCTTC.

This clonotype appeared a single time. V and J are TRBV18 and TRBJ1-1; D remains ambiguous. The length of the CDR3 is 15 residues. V was cut by 3 bases and J by 4 bases, with 15 bases left in between. From germline, CDR1 is KGHSH and CDR2 LQKENI. CDR3 nucleotide sequence: TGTGCCAGCTCACCTTCCACCCTCCGGGGCACTGAAGCTTTCTTT. This gives the protein CASSPSTLRGTEAFF.